The 8 T cell receptor beta chains below all came from one sample that was sequenced in a study of metastatic and nonmetastatic thyroid tumors. All patients reached thyroid surgery having received no treatment beforehand. TCRdb re-clonotyped the PCR reads via MiXCR. The sample yields 12,000 or so clones, about 32% seen once. The sequenced material came from tumor tissue. These receptors came from a female donor with papillary thyroid cancer or a benign thyroid nodule (not recorded which). Some clones in this sample may be carry-over from other donors' samples.

The chain uses TRBV28 and TRBJ1-2; perhaps TRBD1 as D (5 bases). The CDR3 runs to 13 residues. Trimming left V 3 bases short and J 7 bases short, with 12 bases between. Germline V gives CDR1 MDHEN, CDR2 SYDVKM. CDR3 amino acids: CASSFGQGSGYTF. In DNA form, the CDR3 reads TGTGCCAGCAGTTTCGGGCAGGGAAGTGGCTACACCTTC.

By frequency in the sample, this clone is medium-sized. Other DNA sequences in the sample encode the same CDR3. The V call is TRBV20-1, the J call TRBJ1-6; 8 positions agree with TRBD1. The ends lost 5 bases at V and 10 bases at J; junction bases unmatched: 10. Germline assignment: CDR1 DFQATT and CDR2 SNEGSKA (reference sequence). The CDR3 has 14 amino acids. The CDR3 coding sequence is TGCAGTGCTCCCGGGCAGGGGGCTGAATCACCCCTCCACTTT. Protein product: CSAPGQGAESPLHF.

In its sample, this clone ranks as medium-sized (0.01 to 0.1%). The genes are TRBV6-1 and TRBJ1-2; perhaps TRBD1 as D (6 bases). The CDR3 totals 14 residues. Germline V lookup: CDR1 MNHNS, CDR2 SASEGT. V was pared by 2 bases and J by 6 bases, with 13 bases between. Here the CDR3 DNA reads TGTGCCAGCAGTGAAAGGAGGGCAGGGGATGGCTACACCTTC. This sequence encodes CASSERRAGDGYTF.

This chain connects TRBV20-1 to TRBJ2-7; TRBD2 matches at 7 bases. The V gene's germline CDR1 is DFQATT and CDR2 SNEGSKA (reference sequence). CDR3 length: 16 amino acids. The junction had 13 bases not matched to a gene; V was cut back by 5 bases and J by 0 bases. The CDR3 coding sequence is TGCAGTGCTCGCCAAGGCACTAGCGTCCGCTCCTACGAGCAGTACTTC. Translation gives CSARQGTSVRSYEQYF.

The table lists this clone with a few counts. At one end, the junction sequence differs from germline, possibly due to a read error. The chain carries TRBV6-1 and TRBJ2-1, with D possibly TRBD2 on 5 matching bases. CDR1 is MNHNS and CDR2 is SASEGT in the germline V gene. The CDR3 runs to 13 residues. Written as DNA, the CDR3 is TGTGCCATCAGTGAAGCCAACCGGGATGAGCATTTCTTC. Translation: CAISEANRDEHFF.

The chain links TRBV7-6 to TRBJ2-1; D perhaps matches TRBD1 (6 bases). The CDR3 has 13 residues. V was cut by 5 bases and J by 6 bases, with 11 bases left in between. Per the germline V gene, CDR1 is SGHVS and CDR2 is FNYEAQ. The DNA of the CDR3 is TGTGCCAGCAGCGGCAGGGGAGTCAATGAGCAGTTCTTC. Translation gives CASSGRGVNEQFF.

The V call is TRBV11-3, the J call TRBJ2-1; D may be TRBD2 (5 bases). V was cut by 5 bases and J by 7 bases, with 15 bases left in between. The CDR3 runs 14 residues. Germline loops: CDR1 SGHNT, CDR2 YENEEA. The CDR3 nucleotides are TGTGCCAGCAGCCTCACTAACGGGGAAAATGAGCAGTTCTTC. It encodes CASSLTNGENEQFF. The complete variable domain, with remaining parts taken from reference TRBV11-3 and TRBJ2-1, reads EAGVVQSPRYKIIEKKQPVAFWCNPISGHNTLYWYLQNLGQGPELLIRYENEEAVDDSQLPKDRFSAERLKGVDSTLKIQPAELGDSAVYLCASSLTNGENEQFFGPGTRLTVL.

This clone is deemed medium-sized (0.01 to 0.1%). This chain uses TRBV10-1 with TRBJ2-3; D is unclear. Between the trimmed V and J ends, which lost 1 base and 6 bases, there was a span of 8 bases. The CDR3 loop spans 13 amino acids. Germline assignment: CDR1 WNHNN and CDR2 SYGVQD (reference sequence). The CDR3 region has the DNA TGCGCCAGCAGTGAGTATGGTCGGGATACGCAGTATTTT. Amino acid sequence: CASSEYGRDTQYF.